This T cell receptor beta chain was sequenced for a study of quantifying T cell responses using KT2 cells (dated by TCRdb to the late 2010s). Background for the entire study: RNA was DNase-treated and reverse transcribed with TCR alpha and beta constant-region primers, mostly using SuperScript III. Under optimum conditions, the T4 ligation step was estimated to exceed 10% efficiency. PCR2 was performed as a SYBR Green qPCR and was stopped at a predetermined fluorescence threshold so that over-amplification was avoided. General findings and caveats noted by the study authors: A linear scaling of KT2 alpha and beta sequence counts with input KT2 cell number was observed over several orders of magnitude. Saturation was seen in the detection of KT2 sequences when very high numbers of KT2 cells were spiked in. Even at the lowest spike-in tested, roughly one KT2 cell per 100,000 PBMC, KT2 sequences were still detected. No side-by-side comparison between this pipeline and other TCR sequencing techniques was included in the study.

This clonotype has ten or more counts. The antigen this receptor binds is unknown. Base qualities are not recorded, but no much larger clone differs from it by a single base. The library was generated by UMI-ligation and nested PCR. A single-stranded oligonucleotide carrying the Illumina SP2 sequence and a UMI was ligated to the cDNA 3' end using T4 RNA ligase 1. PCR1 ran around 4 cycles (98°C 15 s, 69°C 30 s, 72°C 40 s); the beta primer was an equimolar mix of RC1.1 and RC1.2 covering TRBC1 and TRBC2. From PCR2 onward, TCR alpha and beta chains were processed separately, and sample indices and Illumina adaptors were added. The UMI comprised 12 random nucleotides, as two hexamers separated by a spacer, placed after an 8-base spacer. Libraries were sequenced on an Illumina MiSeq with v2 2x251 paired-end chemistry, typically roughly 11 samples per run. To boost diversity, each sequencing library was supplemented with PhiX DNA at roughly 5-8%. Processing in the source paper ran as follows. Raw reads were converted to FASTQ with bcl2fastq and demultiplexed by dual indices using Demultiplexor. V and J genes were assigned by Decombinator through tag matching, with a single base-pair mismatch being allowed. Using UMIs, Collapsinator corrected both sequencing errors and the frequency errors that come from PCR heterogeneity. CDR3Translator converted Decombinator identifiers to nucleotide sequence, translated to amino acids, and extracted CDR3 using C- and N-terminal motifs. Each distinct KT2 TCR was counted as a cluster of KT2 sequences sharing one unique molecular identifier. Through fastp at Q25 and MiXCR, TCRdb rebuilt clones from the public reads, retaining in-frame beta chains. Every CDR3 protein is listed once, alongside the most common genes and DNA of its rows. The V and J calls and clone size come from TCRdb's table, not from the authors' own analysis. The sample table contains about 30,000 distinct CDR3 sequences; only one count was recorded for 6% to 8% of them. Together, the top ten hold approximately 14% of the sample.

The CDR3 numbers 14 residues from cysteine through phenylalanine. Only the CDR3 DNA stays, 42 bases, in frame from base 1. The germline ends are 8 bases apart after V is trimmed by 1 base and J by 5 bases. Reading the germline V gene gives CDR1 SNHLY and CDR2 FYNNEI. Known numbers of KT2, a T cell clone whose TCR had been sequenced previously, were spiked into unfractionated PBMC to test the sensitivity and accuracy of the pipeline. A range of KT2-to-PBMC ratios was generated by mixing KT2 cells with a fixed number of PBMC. This receptor was obtained from a human donor. The sequence joins TRBV2 to TRBJ2-2; the D gene is not confidently resolved. Sequencing was carried out using PBMCs spiked with cells of the T cell clone KT2. The bases read TGTGCCAGCAGTGAAGTAAAGTCAACCGGGGAGCTGTTTTTT. It specifies CASSEVKSTGELFF.